These 5 T cell receptor beta chains were sequenced from one sample in a study of CD8 T cells in ankylosing spondylitis. Notes on the study in general: What appeared characteristic of ankylosing spondylitis blood was a TCR beta motif of fewer than ten highly homologous variants.

TCRdb re-derived calls from the 5' RACE reads in MiXCR, one entry per CDR3 protein. The sample holds over 600,000 distinct CDR3 sequences, roughly 19% seen once. No antigens are known for them. The material sequenced was blood, either unsorted or a sorted T cell fraction (not recorded which). The receptors stem from a male donor with ankylosing spondylitis.

This clonotype was seen a few times. The chain has TRBV12-3 or TRBV12-4 and TRBJ2-7, with TRBD2 matching 10 bases. Trimming at V came to 4 bases and at J to 4 bases, leaving 7 bases not matched to a gene. CDR3 length equals 15 residues. CDR3 nucleotide sequence: TGTGCCAGCAGTTGGGGCCTAGCGGGGGCTTACGAGCAGTACTTC. Residues: CASSWGLAGAYEQYF.

V is TRBV6-1 and J is TRBJ2-7; possible D gene TRBD2, 6 bases. This CDR3 is 15 amino acids long. Per the germline V gene, CDR1 is MNHNS and CDR2 is SASEGT. Trimming cost V 4 bases and J 3 bases, with 16 bases left between them. The DNA of the CDR3 is TGTGCCAGCAGTGGAGAGGGACTGAAAATCTACGAGCAGTACTTC. This translates into CASSGEGLKIYEQYF.

This clonotype was recorded a few times. The chain carries TRBV7-8 and TRBJ2-7; TRBD1 matches 10 bases. Germline CDR1 is SGHVS and CDR2 is FQNEAQ. The V segment lost 1 base and the J segment 0 bases; nucleotides outside the gene matches: 15. The CDR3 extends over 20 amino acids. The CDR3 sequence: CASSLVRGTGEGFGSYEQYF. The DNA for the CDR3 is TGTGCCAGCAGCTTAGTTCGAGGGACAGGGGAGGGATTCGGCTCCTACGAGCAGTACTTC.

This rearrangement joins TRBV4-1 to TRBJ2-5, with D perhaps matching TRBD1 (6 bases). CDR3 length: 14 amino acids. Trimming pared 0 bases from V and 5 bases from J, leaving 10 bases between. The germline gives CDR1 MGHRA, CDR2 YSYEKL. CDR3 bases: TGCGCCAGCAGCCAAGACAGGGGAGACGAGACCCAGTACTTC. As protein: CASSQDRGDETQYF.

The chain has TRBV27 and TRBJ2-2, with 10 bases that match TRBD2. This CDR3 has 19 residues. The V gene's germline CDR1 is MNHEY and CDR2 SMNVEV (reference sequence). V dropped 5 bases and J dropped 8; count of bases not matched to a gene: 20. The CDR3 nucleotides read TGTGCCAGCAGTGTCTCTATCTCTAGCGGGAGTATTCTGGCGGGGGAGCTGTTTTTT. This gives the protein CASSVSISSGSILAGELFF.